Listed below are T cell receptor beta chains from one sample, sequenced in a study of T-cell reconstitution after alpha-beta-depleted transplantation in children. Each CDR3 protein is one row after TCRdb ran MiXCR on the PCR reads. Of approximately 400,000 distinct CDR3 sequences in the sample, about a tenth were seen once. This sample comprised PBMCs from the stem cell graft donor, obtained from the stem cell graft. The receptors stem from a human donor who donated a stem cell graft to a child with acute myeloid leukemia. CDR3s include the opening cysteine and the closing phenylalanine or tryptophan. Fields, in order: J gene, V gene, clone size, D gene, CDR3 DNA, CDR3 protein. A D gene is named only where the DNA matches it firmly. Only some rows state a clone size, as once, few, many or a class for expanded clones.

>TRBJ1-6|TRBV5-1|few|-
TGCGCCAGCAGCTTGGCAGGGTACGATTCACCCCTCCACTTT
CASSLAGYDSPLHF
>TRBJ2-7|TRBV6-5|-|-
TGTGCCAGCAGTTACTCCGGCAGCCTCGAGCAGTACTTC
CASSYSGSLEQYF
>TRBJ2-4|TRBV29-1|medium-sized|-
TGCAGCGTTTTGGCCCCGACGAAAGCCAAAAACATTCAGTACTTC
CSVLAPTKAKNIQYF
>TRBJ2-5|TRBV5-1|-|-
TGCGCCAGCAGGGTCAGAAACGTGCAAGAGACCCAGTACTTC
CASRVRNVQETQYF
>TRBJ1-1|TRBV10-3|many|-
TGTGCCATCAGTGAGTTTGGAGGGAACACTGAAGCTTTCTTT
CAISEFGGNTEAFF
>TRBJ2-7|TRBV20-1|few|-
TGCAGTGCTAGTGGCGAATACGAGCAGTACTTC
CSASGEYEQYF
>TRBJ2-3|TRBV7-2|once|-
TGTGCCAGCAGCTTAGTCCTTATGGGGGATACGCAGTATTTT
CASSLVLMGDTQYF
>TRBJ1-4|TRBV7-2|many|-
TGTGCCAGCAGCTTACCTCGGGGCCAAGCAACTAATGAAAAACTGTTTTTT
CASSLPRGQATNEKLFF
>TRBJ1-4|TRBV5-1|-|-
TGCGCCAGCAGCTTTATTGGCTCAACTAATGAAAAACTGTTTTTT
CASSFIGSTNEKLFF
>TRBJ1-5|TRBV5-1|-|TRBD1
TGCGCCAGCAGCTTGGGAGACAGGGAGGGTCAGCCCCAGCATTTT
CASSLGDREGQPQHF
>TRBJ2-3|TRBV28|-|TRBD2
TGTGCCCGCAGTCCCTGGGACGGGAGGGCACGTCGAGCAGATACGCAGTATTTT
CARSPWDGRARRADTQYF
>TRBJ1-2|TRBV29-1|many|TRBD1
TGCAGCGTGGGCCGGGACAGTTTACTCTATGGCTACACCTTC
CSVGRDSLLYGYTF
>TRBJ1-5|TRBV12-3/TRBV12-4|-|-
TGTGCCAGCAGACTTCAAACCGGGGCGAATCAGCCCCAGCATTTT
CASRLQTGANQPQHF
>TRBJ2-5|TRBV6-2/TRBV6-3|few|TRBD2
TGTGCCAGCAGTTACACGAGCGGGACCGGGGAGACCCAGTACTTC
CASSYTSGTGETQYF
>TRBJ2-5|TRBV9|-|-
TGTGCCAGCAGCGTAGCGTCTAGCTGGGAGACCCAGTACTTC
CASSVASSWETQYF
>TRBJ2-1|TRBV6-5|few|TRBD2
TGTGCCAGCAGTTCGACTAGCGGGAGCCAATCCTACAATGAGCAGTTCTTC
CASSSTSGSQSYNEQFF
>TRBJ2-7|TRBV11-2|-|TRBD2
TGTGCCAGCAGCCCAGCGGGAGGGCCCGGCGAGCAGTACTTC
CASSPAGGPGEQYF
>TRBJ2-3|TRBV19|few|TRBD2
TGTGCCAGTAGTATCAGCGGGGGGTTCCACACAGATACGCAGTATTTT
CASSISGGFHTDTQYF
>TRBJ1-4|TRBV29-1|many|-
TGCAGCGTTGCAACAAACTTAAATGAAAAACTGTTTTTT
CSVATNLNEKLFF
>TRBJ2-7|TRBV4-3|few|-
TGCGCCAGCAGCCAATCAACAGGAGGAAGGCAGTACTTC
CASSQSTGGRQYF
>TRBJ2-2|TRBV12-5|-|-
TGTGCTAGTGGCTCAGGGTTCGGGACCGGGGAGCTGTTTTTT
CASGSGFGTGELFF
>TRBJ2-7|TRBV5-1|few|TRBD2
TGCGCCAGCAGCTCACTAGCGGGAGGTCGAGCCTACGAGCAGTACTTC
CASSSLAGGRAYEQYF
>TRBJ1-1|TRBV20-1|few|-
TGCAGTGCTGTCCTCCCCGGGAGGACTGAAGCTTTCTTT
CSAVLPGRTEAFF
>TRBJ1-2|TRBV5-1|few|TRBD1
TGCGCCAGCAGCAATGCCGGGACAGGCGAGCTCTCTAACTATGGCTACACCTTC
CASSNAGTGELSNYGYTF
>TRBJ2-3|TRBV9|many|TRBD2
TGTGCCAGCAGCGTAGGAGTGGGAGGGGATACGCAGTATTTT
CASSVGVGGDTQYF
>TRBJ2-3|TRBV5-5|many|TRBD1
TGTGCCAGCAGCTTGTGGGACAGAAGGGCAGATACGCAGTATTTT
CASSLWDRRADTQYF
>TRBJ1-6|TRBV6-5|few|-
TGTGCCAGCAGTTTCTCCTCGACAGGCAAGAGTAGCTCCTATAATTCACCCCTCCACTTT
CASSFSSTGKSSSYNSPLHF
>TRBJ2-5|TRBV5-1|few|TRBD1
TGCGCCAGCAGCTTGGTCTCAAAGACAGGGGCGGTTACTGAGACCCAGTACTTC
CASSLVSKTGAVTETQYF
>TRBJ2-1|TRBV27|few|TRBD2
TGTGCCAGCAGTCAGACTAGCGGTTACAATGAGCAGTTCTTC
CASSQTSGYNEQFF
>TRBJ2-2|TRBV6-1|-|-
TGTGCCAGCAGACCGCTAAACACCGAGGAGCTGTTTTTT
CASRPLNTEELFF
>TRBJ2-5|TRBV12-3/TRBV12-4|few|-
TGTGCCAGCACTCCCGGACAGCAAGAGACCCAGTACTTC
CASTPGQQETQYF
>TRBJ1-4|TRBV20-1|few|-
TGCAGTGCTAGACGTTCGGGATTAAAAGCTAATGAAAAACTGTTTTTT
CSARRSGLKANEKLFF
>TRBJ2-3|TRBV5-5|few|TRBD2
TGTGCCAGCCCTAGCGGGGGGGCCAAAGATACGCAGTATTTT
CASPSGGAKDTQYF
>TRBJ2-3|TRBV13|few|TRBD2
TGTGCCTCCCACGCCCAAAGCGGGGGGGGACTGGATACGCAGTATTTT
CASHAQSGGGLDTQYF
>TRBJ1-1|TRBV12-3/TRBV12-4|-|-
TGTGCCAGCAGTTTTTGGGCAGGGAAGGGGGCTGAAGCTTTCTTT
CASSFWAGKGAEAFF
>TRBJ2-1|TRBV11-2|many|-
TGTGCCAGCAGCTTCGGGAGCTCCTACAATGAGCAGTTCTTC
CASSFGSSYNEQFF
>TRBJ1-5|TRBV12-3/TRBV12-4|many|-
TGTGCCAGCAGCTTAGGAGGGGGTGGGCAGCCCCAGCATTTT
CASSLGGGGQPQHF
>TRBJ2-7|TRBV7-2|few|TRBD2
TGTGCCAGCAGCCCCCCTAGGGGACTAGCGGGAGACGAGCAGTACTTC
CASSPPRGLAGDEQYF
>TRBJ2-1|TRBV29-1|few|TRBD2
TGCAGCGTTGGGAGGGCGGGGGGCTCCTACAATGAGCAGTTCTTC
CSVGRAGGSYNEQFF
>TRBJ2-3|TRBV29-1|many|-
TGCAGCGTTGATCCGCAGGGGAACACAGATACGCAGTATTTT
CSVDPQGNTDTQYF
>TRBJ2-1|TRBV12-3/TRBV12-4|-|TRBD2
TGTGCCAGCAGAGGCACTAGCGGGGGGCCCCTCTTC
CASRGTSGGPLF
>TRBJ1-2|TRBV20-1|many|TRBD1
TGCAGTGCTAGAAGGGACAGGGATTATGGCTACACCTTC
CSARRDRDYGYTF
>TRBJ1-2|TRBV20-1|-|-
TGCAGTGCTAGAGCGGGGGCGCGGGACTATGGCTACACCTTC
CSARAGARDYGYTF
>TRBJ1-4|TRBV27|many|-
TGTGCCAGCAGAATTAACAGAAATGAAAAACTGTTTTTT
CASRINRNEKLFF
>TRBJ2-5|TRBV10-3|many|TRBD1
TGTGCCATCAGTGGGGGACAGGGAGATGTAGAGACCCAGTACTTC
CAISGGQGDVETQYF
>TRBJ2-7|TRBV5-6|-|-
TGTGCCAGCAGCCCGCCTCCCTCCGCCCAAAGGCTGTCCGAGCAGTACTTC
CASSPPPSAQRLSEQYF
>TRBJ1-3|TRBV12-3/TRBV12-4|few|-
TGTGCCAGCAACGACATCTCTGGAAACACCATATATTTT
CASNDISGNTIYF
>TRBJ2-3|TRBV20-1|few|TRBD2
TGCAGTGCTAGAAACAGCGGGAGGAATACAGATACGCAGTATTTT
CSARNSGRNTDTQYF
>TRBJ1-2|TRBV12-3/TRBV12-4|-|-
TGTGCCAGCAGTTTAAATGCCGCGGGGCTGCGGTATGGCTACACCTTC
CASSLNAAGLRYGYTF
>TRBJ1-2|TRBV7-2|once|-
TGTGCCAGCACTGACCACGGTAACTATGGCTACACCTTC
CASTDHGNYGYTF
>TRBJ1-5|TRBV29-1|-|-
TGCAGCGTGGGTGGAGGGGTAGGTCAGCCCCAGCATTTT
CSVGGGVGQPQHF
>TRBJ1-1|TRBV20-1|-|-
TGCAGTGCTAAAAAGAGGGGGAACGCTGAAGCTTTCTTT
CSAKKRGNAEAFF
>TRBJ1-1|TRBV29-1|many|-
TGCAGCGTTGAGGCCAGATTGAACACTGAAGCTTTCTTT
CSVEARLNTEAFF
>TRBJ2-7|TRBV6-2/TRBV6-3|-|TRBD2
TGTGCCAGCAGTCCCGGGGGTTCTAGCGGGCTCTACGAGCAGTACTTC
CASSPGGSSGLYEQYF
>TRBJ2-1|TRBV20-1|few|-
TGCAGTGCCCCCGGCGAACTAGGGACCCTCTACAATGAGCAGTTCTTC
CSAPGELGTLYNEQFF
>TRBJ2-7|TRBV9|few|-
TGTGCCAGCAGCGCGTACTGGAACTCCTACGAGCAGTACTTC
CASSAYWNSYEQYF
>TRBJ2-5|TRBV29-1|-|-
TGCAGCGTTCCCGAAGCGGACCAAGAGACCCAGTACTTC
CSVPEADQETQYF
>TRBJ2-1|TRBV5-1|few|TRBD1
TGCGCCAGCAGCTTGGCCGGGACAGGGAGCAATGAGCAGTTCTTC
CASSLAGTGSNEQFF
>TRBJ2-6|TRBV10-3|many|-
TGTGCCACAGACTCTGGGGCCAACGTCCTGACTTTC
CATDSGANVLTF